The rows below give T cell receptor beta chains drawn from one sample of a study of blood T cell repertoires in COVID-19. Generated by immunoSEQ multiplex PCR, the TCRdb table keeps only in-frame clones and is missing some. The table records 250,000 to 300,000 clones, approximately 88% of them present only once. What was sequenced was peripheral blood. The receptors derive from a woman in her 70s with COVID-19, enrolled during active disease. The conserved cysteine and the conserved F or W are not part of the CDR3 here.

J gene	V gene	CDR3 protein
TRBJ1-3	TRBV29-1	SVEDAPGFGNTIY
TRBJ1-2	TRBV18	ASSRGQETGYT
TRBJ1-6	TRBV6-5	ASRIDTYNSPLH
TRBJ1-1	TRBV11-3	ASSLDLRLEAF
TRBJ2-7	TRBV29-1	SARPGQGSYEQY
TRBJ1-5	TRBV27	ASSLSFTYSNQPQH
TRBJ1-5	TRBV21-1	ASSDPLGRVGQEDQPQH
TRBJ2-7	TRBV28	ASSVPGGGDYEQY
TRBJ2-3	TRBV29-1	SAKTGFGDTQY
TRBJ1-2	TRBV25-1	ASSEWAGYGYT
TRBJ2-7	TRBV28	ASSLGLAGDSYEQY
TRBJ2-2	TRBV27	ASSSTANTGELF
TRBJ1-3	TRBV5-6	ASSLASVLGGSGNTIY
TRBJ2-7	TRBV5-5	ASSATGGIHYEQY
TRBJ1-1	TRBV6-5	ASSRGIPAEAF